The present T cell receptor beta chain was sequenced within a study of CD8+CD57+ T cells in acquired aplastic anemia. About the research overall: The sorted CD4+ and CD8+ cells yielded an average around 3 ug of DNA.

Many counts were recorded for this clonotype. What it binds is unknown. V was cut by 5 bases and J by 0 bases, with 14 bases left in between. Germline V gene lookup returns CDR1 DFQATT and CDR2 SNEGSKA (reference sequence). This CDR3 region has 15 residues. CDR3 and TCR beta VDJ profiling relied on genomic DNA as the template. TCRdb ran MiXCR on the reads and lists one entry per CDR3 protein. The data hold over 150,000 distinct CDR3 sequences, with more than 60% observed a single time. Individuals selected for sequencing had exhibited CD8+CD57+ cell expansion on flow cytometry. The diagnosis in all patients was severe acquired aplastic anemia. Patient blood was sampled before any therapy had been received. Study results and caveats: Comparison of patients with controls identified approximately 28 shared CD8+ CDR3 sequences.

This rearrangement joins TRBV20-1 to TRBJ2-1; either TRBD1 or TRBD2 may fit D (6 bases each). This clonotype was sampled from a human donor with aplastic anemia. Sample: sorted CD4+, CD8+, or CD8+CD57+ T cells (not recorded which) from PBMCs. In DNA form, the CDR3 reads TGCAGTGCTGGGGGGACACCCGACTCCTACAATGAGCAGTTCTTC. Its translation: CSAGGTPDSYNEQFF.